The 14 T cell receptor beta chains reported below all come from one sample, sequenced in a study of early T cells in non-severe SARS-CoV-2 infection. TCRdb itself ran the 5' RACE reads through MiXCR, one entry per CDR3 protein. The repertoire includes 75,000 to 90,000 distinct CDR3 sequences, about 10% of them detected once, and 8% sits in the top ten. The sample was whole blood, taken at baseline. The receptors here all came from an adult who was a healthcare worker with PCR-confirmed SARS-CoV-2 infection or an uninfected control (not recorded which).

This clonotype came up many times. J is TRBJ1-5 and V is TRBV29-1; no clear D. The CDR3 extends over 12 amino acids. Germline V lookup: CDR1 SQVTM, CDR2 ANQGSEA. Between the trimmed V and J ends, which lost 4 bases and 1 base, there was a span of 5 bases. CDR3 sequence (DNA): TGCAGCGTTGGCCACAGCAATCAGCCCCAGCATTTT. This codes for CSVGHSNQPQHF.

This clonotype was seen a few times. The gene calls are TRBV5-1 and TRBJ2-5; D ambiguous. Germline CDR1 is SGHRS and CDR2 is YFSETQ. CDR3 length: 12 residues. V lost 0 bases to trimming and J lost 1 base, with 1 base between them. The DNA for the CDR3 is TGCGCCAGCAGCTTGGGCCAAGAGACCCAGTACTTC. Its translation: CASSLGQETQYF.

The chain carries TRBV12-3 or TRBV12-4 and TRBJ2-2; TRBD2 aligns across 7 bases. With 4 bases clipped from V and 8 bases from J, the junction kept 10 bases outside the gene matches. The CDR3 contains 15 residues. The CDR3 protein is CASSSRGGSPGELFF. The CDR3 nucleotides are TGTGCCAGCAGTTCGCGAGGCGGGAGTCCTGGGGAGCTGTTTTTT.

The rearrangement joins TRBV12-3 or TRBV12-4 to TRBJ1-2, with D possibly TRBD1 on 5 matching bases. This CDR3 has 13 residues. The ends were cut back, 6 bases at V and 7 bases at J, with 15 bases in the middle. The CDR3 sequence: CASRKTEGLGYTF. CDR3 DNA sequence: TGTGCCAGCAGGAAGACAGAGGGCCTTGGCTACACCTTC.

This clonotype has just a few counts. The chain links TRBV20-1 to TRBJ2-7; 11 bases match TRBD2. Unmatched junction bases numbered 12, after V lost 6 bases and J lost 5 bases. Germline CDR1 is DFQATT and CDR2 is SNEGSKA (reference sequence). The CDR3 sequence is 15 residues long. The CDR3 region is CSAPVLLAGEDEQYF. The CDR3 DNA reads as TGCAGTGCCCCGGTACTACTAGCGGGAGAGGACGAGCAGTACTTC.

This clonotype was counted only a few times. This rearrangement joins TRBV11-2 to TRBJ2-1; D gene ambiguous. The length of the CDR3 is 12 residues. Deletions cut 3 bases from V and 6 bases from J, with 6 bases between. Germline CDR1 reads SGHAT; CDR2 reads FQNNGV. The CDR3 coding sequence is TGTGCCAGCAGCTTTCTCGGCAATGAGCAGTTCTTC. Translation: CASSFLGNEQFF.

The chain recombines TRBV29-1 with TRBJ2-5, with D unclear. The CDR3 is 14 amino acids. The V gene lost 0 bases and the J gene lost 5 bases, with 13 bases spanning the gap. Germline values: CDR1 SQVTM, CDR2 ANQGSEA. DNA of the CDR3: TGCAGCGTTGAAGAGGCCAGTCCCGGGGAGACCCAGTACTTC. Translation: CSVEEASPGETQYF.

This clonotype was observed a few times. The chain employs TRBV29-1 and TRBJ2-3; TRBD2 might be the D (5 bases). CDR1 is SQVTM, CDR2 ANQGSEA, per germline. The CDR3 contains 11 residues. Trimming removed 6 bases at V and 4 bases at J, with 8 bases between. CDR3 bases: TGCAGCGTCCCGGAGGCAGATACGCAGTATTTT. Its translation is CSVPEADTQYF.

A single count supports this clonotype. This chain uses TRBV7-3 with TRBJ2-5; TRBD2 agrees at 9 bases. After removal of 2 bases from V and 4 bases from J, the junction contained 5 bases not matched to a gene. The CDR3 sequence is 15 residues long. Germline CDR1 and CDR2: SGHTA and FQGTGA. This CDR3 reads CASSLAGGPLETQYF. In DNA form, the CDR3 reads TGTGCCAGCAGCTTAGCGGGAGGGCCGTTAGAGACCCAGTACTTC.

This clonotype was observed at least ten times. The genes are TRBV2 and TRBJ2-2; D unclear. Trimming left V 3 bases short and J 5 bases short, with 10 bases between. This CDR3 spans 14 amino acids. From germline, CDR1 is SNHLY and CDR2 FYNNEI. The CDR3: CASSDRRQTGELFF. The CDR3 DNA sequence: TGTGCCAGCAGTGATCGAAGGCAGACCGGGGAGCTGTTTTTT.

This clonotype came up once. The chain employs TRBV28 and TRBJ1-4; D might be TRBD1 (5 bases). The germline V gene has CDR1 MDHEN and CDR2 SYDVKM. The ends were cut back, 1 base at V and 8 bases at J, with 14 bases in the middle. The CDR3 has 15 amino acids. CDR3 protein: CASSLSPGWREKLFF. The CDR3 DNA reads as TGTGCCAGCAGTTTATCGCCAGGGTGGCGGGAAAAACTGTTTTTT.

This clonotype was observed at least ten times. CDR3 loop: CASSVGRDTEAFF. CDR3 bases: TGTGCCAGCAGTGTGGGAAGGGACACTGAAGCTTTCTTT. The J gene is TRBJ1-1, the V gene TRBV2; D gene uncertain. The CDR3 has 13 residues. Trimming left V 4 bases short and J 3 bases short, with 9 bases between. Germline V CDR1 and CDR2: SNHLY, FYNNEI. The full variable domain, its missing parts supplied by reference TRBV2 and TRBJ1-1, is EPEVTQTPSHQVTQMGQEVILRCVPISNHLYFYWYRQILGQKVEFLVSFYNNEISEKSEIFDDQFSVERPDGSNFTLKIRSTKLEDSAMYFCASSVGRDTEAFFGQGTRLTVV.

The V call is TRBV27, the J call TRBJ1-5; the D gene is possibly TRBD1 (5 bases). Germline V lookup: CDR1 MNHEY, CDR2 SMNVEV (reference sequence). Trimming removed 6 bases from V and 9 bases from J, with 15 bases in between. This CDR3 contains 13 residues. The CDR3 here is CASRGDPRGPQHF. CDR3 DNA sequence: TGTGCCAGCAGGGGGGACCCTCGGGGGCCCCAGCATTTT.

This clonotype was observed many times. V gene TRBV11-2 combines with J gene TRBJ1-1; tentatively, D is TRBD1 (6 bases). The CDR3 is made up of 17 amino acids. The germline V and J ends were trimmed by 5 bases and 1 base, with 20 bases remaining between them. Germline assignment: CDR1 SGHAT and CDR2 FQNNGV. The CDR3 sequence is CASSPGRGGAANTEAFF. The CDR3 DNA is TGTGCCAGCAGCCCGGGGCGTGGGGGGGCGGCGAACACTGAAGCTTTCTTT.